The entry below describes one T cell receptor (beta chain). It lacks a known antigen. Nothing much larger sits one base from this clone, and base qualities are not available. This record belongs to a study of blood T cell repertoires in COVID-19 (dated by TCRdb to 2018 to 2020). For the wider study: For ImmuneRACE Cohort 3, a participant was defined as recovered based on two consecutive negative NP/OP PCR tests, clearance by a healthcare professional, or resolution of symptoms. Subjects who had been exposed to COVID-19, were actively infected with it, or had recovered from it provided the deeply sampled blood TCRbeta repertoires that made up the dataset. Where available, HLA class I and class II types were obtained from metadata supplied by the sample provider rather than from assay-based typing. The collaborator samples originated in the United States, Italy and Spain and spanned the acute and convalescent phases of COVID-19. Samples came from the ongoing ImmuneRACE study (first 160 participants) plus 1,254 subjects from 6 global collaborators. The material from the prospective study consisted of cDNA or gDNA derived from T cells, B-cell-depleted T cells, or PBMCs. The sample metadata nearly always contained a de-identified subject ID, COVID-19 status, age in years and sex. The repertoires were made available in a free public database intended to serve as a resource for research on the immune response to SARS-CoV-2.

General study outcomes and caveats: The amount of clinical and demographic metadata varied by source and participant and was provided uncurated.

The CDR1 and CDR2 encoded by the germline V gene (reference sequence) are LNHDA and SQIVND. Spanning cysteine to phenylalanine, the CDR3 consists of 14 amino acids. The sequence is cut down to CDR3 DNA, 42 bases in frame from base 1. The germline V end is reduced by 5 bases and the J end by 3 bases; junction bases left unmatched: 4. TCRbeta CDR3 regions were amplified from genomic DNA using the immunoSEQ Assay, a bias-controlled multiplex PCR. The published analysis was carried out like this. Nucleated cell counts per sample were estimated from amplification of reference gene primers within the assay. To quantify the absolute abundance of each unique TCRbeta CDR3 rearrangement, sequence reads were collapsed and filtered. Productive Simpson clonality was computed per sample as the square root of Simpson's diversity index over productive rearrangements. Imported from immuneACCESS, the table was reduced by TCRdb to in-frame sequences with V and J called. These copies leave out some clones; in studies compared against another copy, an unresolved V gene accounts for under half, and the cause of the remainder is not known. V, J and clone size are those of that table, while D and trimming were read from the DNA. In this sample the table shows fewer than 250,000 clones, around 87% of which occur a single time. The ten largest clones take up less than 8% of the sample.

Participants in the prospective study were enrolled through a virtual design, were aged about 18 to 89 years, and lived in some 24 United States geographic areas. In the prospective study, participants were assigned to cohorts based on the clinical history participants reported in a screening survey and a study questionnaire. Each participant in the prospective study had whole blood, serum and a nasopharyngeal or oropharyngeal swab collected by mobile phlebotomists. Additional blood draws and questionnaires over a roughly two-month period could optionally be provided by prospective study participants. Before DNA extraction, prospective study blood samples were shipped either frozen or at room temperature.

The chain joins TRBV19 to TRBJ2-1, with 7 bases aligning to TRBD2. The TCR sequence derives from a man in his thirties or forties in a cohort exposed to, infected with or recovered from COVID-19 (not recorded which). Sequences were obtained from PBMCs or T cells enriched from blood (not recorded which). The CDR3 loop reads CASSWGGNYNEQFF. In nucleotide form, the sequence is TGTGCCAGTAGTTGGGGGGGGAACTACAATGAGCAGTTCTTC. The full variable domain, completed from the reference TRBV19 and TRBJ2-1 proteins outside the CDR3, reads DGGITQSPKYLFRKEGQNVTLSCEQNLNHDAMYWYRQDPGQGLRLIYYSQIVNDFQKGDIAEGYSVSREKKESFPLTVTSAQKNPTAFYLCASSWGGNYNEQFFGPGTRLTVL.